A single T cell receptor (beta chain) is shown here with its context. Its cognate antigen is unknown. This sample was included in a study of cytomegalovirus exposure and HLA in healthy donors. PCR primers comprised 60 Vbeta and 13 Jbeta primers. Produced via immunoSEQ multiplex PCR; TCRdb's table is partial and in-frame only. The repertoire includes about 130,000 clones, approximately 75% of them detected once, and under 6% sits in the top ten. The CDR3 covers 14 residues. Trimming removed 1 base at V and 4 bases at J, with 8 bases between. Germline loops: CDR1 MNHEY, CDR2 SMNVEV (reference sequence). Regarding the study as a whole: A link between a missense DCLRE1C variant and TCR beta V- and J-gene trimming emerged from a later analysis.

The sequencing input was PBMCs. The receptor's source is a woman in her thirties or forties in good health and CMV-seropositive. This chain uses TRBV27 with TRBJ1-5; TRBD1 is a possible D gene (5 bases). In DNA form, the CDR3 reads TGTGCCAGCAGTTTATTAGGGGTGAATCAGCCCCAGCATTTT. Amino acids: CASSLLGVNQPQHF.